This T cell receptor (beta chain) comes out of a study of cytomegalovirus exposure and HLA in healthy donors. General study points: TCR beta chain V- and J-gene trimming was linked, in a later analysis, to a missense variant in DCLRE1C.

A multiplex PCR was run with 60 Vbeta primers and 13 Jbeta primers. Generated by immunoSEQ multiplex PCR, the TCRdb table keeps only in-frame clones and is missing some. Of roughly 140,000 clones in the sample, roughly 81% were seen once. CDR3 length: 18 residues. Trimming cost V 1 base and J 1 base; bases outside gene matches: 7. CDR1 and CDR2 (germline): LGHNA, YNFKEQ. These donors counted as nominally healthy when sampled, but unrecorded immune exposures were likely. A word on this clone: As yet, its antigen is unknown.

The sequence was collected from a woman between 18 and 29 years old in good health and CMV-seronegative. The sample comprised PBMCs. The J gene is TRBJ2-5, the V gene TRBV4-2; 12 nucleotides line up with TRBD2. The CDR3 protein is CASSQGRLAGALQETQYF. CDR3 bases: TGTGCCAGCAGCCAAGGGCGACTAGCGGGGGCCCTCCAAGAGACCCAGTACTTC.